A selection of T cell receptor beta chains follows, all from one sample in a study of T cell responses to AZD1222 COVID-19 vaccine. Only in-frame clones appear in the TCRdb table, and some are missing; sequencing was by immunoSEQ multiplex PCR. The top ten clones hold under 8% of a sample with approximately 130,000 clones, roughly 85% of them seen once. The sample consisted of peripheral blood, taken 28 days after the second dose of the MenACWY control vaccine. The source of these receptors is an adult who received the MenACWY meningococcal vaccine as a control. The CDR3 runs from the conserved cysteine through the conserved F or W. Each record gives: D gene, clone size, V gene, J gene, CDR3 DNA, CDR3 protein. The D gene is left open where the match is weak. Not all rows give a size; the values are once, few, many and, for expanded clones, a class.

d_gene: NA
abundance: NA
v_gene: TRBV19
j_gene: TRBJ1-5
CDR3nt: TGTGCCAACTCTCCACGGGGGGGCAATCAGCCCCAGCATTTT
CDR3aa: CANSPRGGNQPQHF

d_gene: NA
abundance: NA
v_gene: TRBV23-1
j_gene: TRBJ1-3
CDR3nt: TGCGCCAGCAGTCGGGGAGGGGTTTCTGGAAACACCATATATTTT
CDR3aa: CASSRGGVSGNTIYF

d_gene: NA
abundance: NA
v_gene: TRBV6-2/TRBV6-3
j_gene: TRBJ1-1
CDR3nt: TGTGCCAGCAGTTACCCAGGACGGTTGAACACTGAAGCTTTCTTT
CDR3aa: CASSYPGRLNTEAFF

d_gene: TRBD1
abundance: NA
v_gene: TRBV19
j_gene: TRBJ1-2
CDR3nt: TGTGCCAGTTCGACAGGGGAGTTGGATGGCTACACCTTC
CDR3aa: CASSTGELDGYTF

d_gene: NA
abundance: NA
v_gene: TRBV2
j_gene: TRBJ1-5
CDR3nt: TGTGCCAGCAGTGCGGGACATCCTAATCAGCCCCAGCATTTT
CDR3aa: CASSAGHPNQPQHF

d_gene: TRBD2
abundance: NA
v_gene: TRBV24-1
j_gene: TRBJ2-5
CDR3nt: TGTGCCACCAGTGATTTCACTAGCGGGGACGGTGAGACCCAGTACTTC
CDR3aa: CATSDFTSGDGETQYF

d_gene: TRBD1
abundance: NA
v_gene: TRBV25-1
j_gene: TRBJ1-2
CDR3nt: TGTGCCAGCAGGAGGACAGGGGGAAACTATGGCTACACCTTC
CDR3aa: CASRRTGGNYGYTF

d_gene: TRBD1
abundance: NA
v_gene: TRBV6-5
j_gene: TRBJ1-2
CDR3nt: TGTGCCAGCAGTTACTCTAGCCGGGACAGGGATGGCTACACCTTC
CDR3aa: CASSYSSRDRDGYTF

d_gene: NA
abundance: NA
v_gene: TRBV4-2
j_gene: TRBJ2-2
CDR3nt: TGTGCCAGCAGCCTCGGGCGAGTGGGGGAGCTGTTTTTT
CDR3aa: CASSLGRVGELFF

d_gene: NA
abundance: NA
v_gene: TRBV7-3
j_gene: TRBJ2-1
CDR3nt: TGTGCCAGCAGTCCCCACCGGGGCTCGGTGAATGAGCAGTTCTTC
CDR3aa: CASSPHRGSVNEQFF

d_gene: TRBD2
abundance: NA
v_gene: TRBV27
j_gene: TRBJ2-1
CDR3nt: TGTGCCAGCAGTCGACCTAGCGGGGGGGCAGGCGAGCAGTTCTTC
CDR3aa: CASSRPSGGAGEQFF

d_gene: TRBD1
abundance: NA
v_gene: TRBV7-6
j_gene: TRBJ1-6
CDR3nt: TGTGCCAGCAGCTCCGGACAGGGCGATTCACCCCTCCACTTT
CDR3aa: CASSSGQGDSPLHF

d_gene: NA
abundance: NA
v_gene: TRBV5-1
j_gene: TRBJ2-3
CDR3nt: TGCGCCAGCAGCTCCGGGACCACAGGAATGGATACGCAGTATTTT
CDR3aa: CASSSGTTGMDTQYF

d_gene: TRBD1
abundance: NA
v_gene: TRBV9
j_gene: TRBJ1-6
CDR3nt: TGTGCCAGCAGCGATGGGACAGCCACCTTTAATTCACCCCTCCACTTT
CDR3aa: CASSDGTATFNSPLHF

d_gene: NA
abundance: NA
v_gene: TRBV28
j_gene: TRBJ1-1
CDR3nt: TGTGCCAGCAGTTTAAGGGTGCCTCCCGAAGCTTTCTTT
CDR3aa: CASSLRVPPEAFF

d_gene: NA
abundance: NA
v_gene: TRBV7-9
j_gene: TRBJ2-6
CDR3nt: TGTGCCAGCAGCTTAGTAGGGGCTGGGGCCAACGTCCTGACTTTC
CDR3aa: CASSLVGAGANVLTF

d_gene: TRBD1
abundance: NA
v_gene: TRBV6-5
j_gene: TRBJ1-1
CDR3nt: TGTGCCAGCAGTTACCGGAGACAGGGCTCGGTCACTGAAGCTTTCTTT
CDR3aa: CASSYRRQGSVTEAFF

d_gene: NA
abundance: NA
v_gene: TRBV28
j_gene: TRBJ2-1
CDR3nt: TGTGCCAGCAGCTCCTATTTGGGGGAGAATGAGCAGTTCTTC
CDR3aa: CASSSYLGENEQFF

d_gene: NA
abundance: once
v_gene: TRBV12-3/TRBV12-4
j_gene: TRBJ1-3
CDR3nt: TGTGCCAGCAGTTTCATCGGAAACACCATATATTTT
CDR3aa: CASSFIGNTIYF

d_gene: TRBD2
abundance: NA
v_gene: TRBV6-1
j_gene: TRBJ2-3
CDR3nt: TGTGCCAGCAGTGAATGGCTAGCGGGGGCCCGCTTGAGCACAGATACGCAGTATTTT
CDR3aa: CASSEWLAGARLSTDTQYF

d_gene: TRBD2
abundance: few
v_gene: TRBV4-2
j_gene: TRBJ2-3
CDR3nt: TGTGCCAGCAGCCAGTCAGCGGGGGCGACAGATACGCAGTATTTT
CDR3aa: CASSQSAGATDTQYF

d_gene: NA
abundance: NA
v_gene: TRBV21-1
j_gene: TRBJ1-5
CDR3nt: TGTGCCAGCAGTAGGACAGGGGGCGGCCAGCCCCAGCATTTT
CDR3aa: CASSRTGGGQPQHF

d_gene: NA
abundance: once
v_gene: TRBV7-3
j_gene: TRBJ2-7
CDR3nt: TGTGCCAGCAGCTCCGATCCGACAGTTACCTACGAGCAGTACTTC
CDR3aa: CASSSDPTVTYEQYF

d_gene: NA
abundance: NA
v_gene: TRBV30
j_gene: TRBJ2-7
CDR3nt: TGTGCCTGGAGTTTGTGGGAGGCCGCCTACGAGCAGTACTTC
CDR3aa: CAWSLWEAAYEQYF

d_gene: TRBD1
abundance: NA
v_gene: TRBV6-5
j_gene: TRBJ1-1
CDR3nt: TGTGCCAGCAGTAGAGTTACAGGGGTCTACACTGAAGCTTTCTTT
CDR3aa: CASSRVTGVYTEAFF

d_gene: TRBD1
abundance: NA
v_gene: TRBV5-3
j_gene: TRBJ1-2
CDR3nt: TGTGCCAGGTTACGGACAGGGGGGGACTATGGCTACACCTTC
CDR3aa: CARLRTGGDYGYTF

d_gene: TRBD2
abundance: NA
v_gene: TRBV5-4
j_gene: TRBJ2-1
CDR3nt: TGTGCCAGCAGCTTGGATCGAGCGGGGGTTATTAATGAGCAGTTCTTC
CDR3aa: CASSLDRAGVINEQFF

d_gene: NA
abundance: NA
v_gene: TRBV3-1/TRBV3-2
j_gene: TRBJ2-3
CDR3nt: TGTGCCAGCAGCTGGGGGAGCTCCTCCACAGATACGCAGTATTTT
CDR3aa: CASSWGSSSTDTQYF

d_gene: TRBD1
abundance: NA
v_gene: TRBV3-1/TRBV3-2
j_gene: TRBJ2-7
CDR3nt: TGTGCCAGCAGCCTCGGACAGGGGGCCTACGAGCAGTACTTC
CDR3aa: CASSLGQGAYEQYF

d_gene: NA
abundance: NA
v_gene: TRBV5-1
j_gene: TRBJ1-1
CDR3nt: TGCGCCAGCAGCCCCGGGACGGGATGGGGCGCTTTCTTT
CDR3aa: CASSPGTGWGAFF

d_gene: TRBD1
abundance: NA
v_gene: TRBV7-9
j_gene: TRBJ1-2
CDR3nt: TGTGCCAGCAGCCCAAGGACAGGGGAACGGGGCTACACCTTC
CDR3aa: CASSPRTGERGYTF

d_gene: NA
abundance: once
v_gene: TRBV5-1
j_gene: TRBJ1-6
CDR3nt: TGCGCCAGCAGCTTAGAGGGATCACCCCTCCACTTT
CDR3aa: CASSLEGSPLHF

d_gene: NA
abundance: NA
v_gene: TRBV19
j_gene: TRBJ1-2
CDR3nt: TGTGCCAGCCAAAATCCCCCCAATGGCTACACCTTC
CDR3aa: CASQNPPNGYTF

d_gene: TRBD1
abundance: NA
v_gene: TRBV6-5
j_gene: TRBJ2-5
CDR3nt: TGTGCCAGCAGTCCGGGGACAGGCCTTCAAGAGACCCAGTACTTC
CDR3aa: CASSPGTGLQETQYF

d_gene: TRBD1
abundance: NA
v_gene: TRBV28
j_gene: TRBJ1-1
CDR3nt: TGTGCCAGCAGTTTGACGACAGGGGGAATAGCTGAAGCTTTCTTT
CDR3aa: CASSLTTGGIAEAFF

d_gene: NA
abundance: NA
v_gene: TRBV7-6
j_gene: TRBJ2-1
CDR3nt: TGTGCCAGCAGCTCTGTTCGTGGTCAGTTAGATGAGCAGTTCTTC
CDR3aa: CASSSVRGQLDEQFF

d_gene: TRBD2
abundance: NA
v_gene: TRBV5-1
j_gene: TRBJ2-5
CDR3nt: TGCGCCAGCAGCCAGCGGCTAGCGGGAGTCGGGGGCGGGTCTCCGAGTCGGGGAGAGACCCAGTACTTC
CDR3aa: CASSQRLAGVGGGSPSRGETQYF

d_gene: TRBD2
abundance: NA
v_gene: TRBV9
j_gene: TRBJ2-3
CDR3nt: TGTGCCAGCTCCTCTAGGCTAGCGGGCACAGATACGCAGTATTTT
CDR3aa: CASSSRLAGTDTQYF

d_gene: TRBD2
abundance: NA
v_gene: TRBV5-1
j_gene: TRBJ2-7
CDR3nt: TGCGCCAGCAGCGAGACTAGCGGCCGTTCCTACGAGCAGTACTTC
CDR3aa: CASSETSGRSYEQYF

d_gene: NA
abundance: NA
v_gene: TRBV2
j_gene: TRBJ1-1
CDR3nt: TGTGCCAGCAGTGAAGAAACAATGAACACTGAAGCTTTCTTT
CDR3aa: CASSEETMNTEAFF

d_gene: TRBD1
abundance: NA
v_gene: TRBV3-1/TRBV3-2
j_gene: TRBJ1-6
CDR3nt: TGTGCCAGCAGCCAAGGGACAGGCGGGCTCAGTTATTCACCCCTCCACTTT
CDR3aa: CASSQGTGGLSYSPLHF

d_gene: TRBD2
abundance: few
v_gene: TRBV7-9
j_gene: TRBJ2-2
CDR3nt: TGTGCCAGCAGCTTCGTAAGCGGGAGCACCGGGGAGCTGTTTTTT
CDR3aa: CASSFVSGSTGELFF

d_gene: TRBD1
abundance: few
v_gene: TRBV24-1
j_gene: TRBJ1-2
CDR3nt: TGTGCCACCAGTGACCAGACAGGGGGCGAGGGTGGCTACACCTTC
CDR3aa: CATSDQTGGEGGYTF

d_gene: TRBD1
abundance: once
v_gene: TRBV19
j_gene: TRBJ1-1
CDR3nt: TGTGCCAGTAGTATCCCTACAGGGGGGAGAACTGAAGCTTTCTTT
CDR3aa: CASSIPTGGRTEAFF

d_gene: NA
abundance: NA
v_gene: TRBV28
j_gene: TRBJ1-2
CDR3nt: TGTGCCGCAGGGGTCGGCTACACCTTC
CDR3aa: CAAGVGYTF

d_gene: TRBD2
abundance: few
v_gene: TRBV29-1
j_gene: TRBJ2-1
CDR3nt: TGCAGCGTTGGTTCCGCGGGAGGTTCCTACAATGAGCAGTTCTTC
CDR3aa: CSVGSAGGSYNEQFF

d_gene: TRBD2
abundance: NA
v_gene: TRBV18
j_gene: TRBJ2-1
CDR3nt: TGTGCCAGCTCAGCTGTGGGACTAGCGGGAGTTGAGCAGTTCTTC
CDR3aa: CASSAVGLAGVEQFF

d_gene: TRBD2
abundance: few
v_gene: TRBV7-2
j_gene: TRBJ2-1
CDR3nt: TGTGCCAGCGCCCGGACTAGCGGTCCGCACGAGCAGTTCTTC
CDR3aa: CASARTSGPHEQFF